Each of the 2 T cell receptor beta chains below was sequenced from the same sample in a study of chemoradiotherapy in HPV16-positive cancers. TCRdb's table, derived via immunoSEQ multiplex PCR, lists solely in-frame clones and lacks some. Of just under 7,000 clones listed, approximately 79% were seen once; the top ten hold approximately 3.6%. Specimen collection occurred from a patient who underwent chemoradiotherapy. The source is a human donor with HPV-associated anogenital cancer.

The gene calls are TRBV4-1 and TRBJ1-6; no reliable D call. The V and J ends lost 1 base and 9 bases respectively, with 7 bases between them. Germline V gene lookup returns CDR1 MGHRA and CDR2 YSYEKL. The CDR3 contains 13 residues. This chain's CDR3 is CASSQVRISPLHF. DNA for the CDR3: TGCGCCAGCAGCCAAGTCAGAATTTCACCCCTCCACTTT.

This chain connects TRBV11-2 to TRBJ2-3; D unclear. There are 12 residues in the CDR3. Trimming removed 5 bases at V and 6 bases at J, with 9 bases between. The germline V gene encodes CDR1 SGHAT and CDR2 FQNNGV. This CDR3 reads CASSRRLDTQYF. The CDR3 DNA is TGTGCCAGCAGCCGCCGCCTGGATACGCAGTATTTT.